This TCR beta chain was obtained from a study of T cells in Graves' hyperthyroidism and ophthalmopathy. This CDR3 region has 15 residues. Germline loops: CDR1 SGHRS, CDR2 YFSETQ. V gave up 5 bases and J gave up 6 bases; unmatched junction bases: 10. Researchers took RNA transcripts and amplified the TCR beta CDR3 regions from them. The HTBI primer set was used in a first-round RT-PCR of the TCR CDR3. Each CDR3 protein is one row after TCRdb ran MiXCR on the multiplex PCR reads. The data show roughly 510,000 distinct CDR3 sequences, with approximately 49% seen just once and about two fifths held by the top ten. In making diagnoses, clinical symptoms, serum thyroxine and TRAb, thyroid ultrasound and orbital computed tomography were all used.

The TCR originated in an adult woman with Graves' disease, either hyperthyroidism or ophthalmopathy (not recorded which). Sequenced sample: peripheral blood or thyroid tissue (not recorded which). V is TRBV5-1 and J is TRBJ1-4; TRBD1 agrees at 7 bases. The CDR3 is CASRPQGRPHEKLFF. Written as DNA, the CDR3 is TGCGCCAGCAGACCACAGGGGAGGCCCCATGAAAAACTGTTTTTT.